Presented here are 27 T cell receptor beta chains from one specimen sequenced in a study of cytomegalovirus exposure and HLA in healthy donors. The repertoire was sequenced with immunoSEQ multiplex PCR; TCRdb's copy has only in-frame clones and lacks some. The profile shows about 160,000 clones, 86% of them singletons. The sample was PBMCs. The receptors originated from a woman aged 18-29 years in good health and CMV-seronegative.

V is TRBV10-3 and J is TRBJ2-7; possible D gene TRBD1, 6 bases. Trimming removed 8 bases at V and 2 bases at J, with 13 bases between. The germline V gene encodes CDR1 ENHRY and CDR2 SYGVKD. The CDR3 consists of 13 residues. This CDR3 is CAIGRQDTYEQYF. In DNA form, the CDR3 reads TGTGCCATCGGGCGACAGGATACCTACGAGCAGTACTTC.

The gene calls are TRBV11-2 and TRBJ2-3; a possible D gene is TRBD2 (5 bases). The CDR3 spans 13 residues. The V gene lost 4 bases and the J gene lost 7 bases, with 12 bases spanning the gap. CDR1 and CDR2 from the germline V gene are SGHAT and FQNNGV. CDR3 amino acids: CASSSTRSYTQYF. The CDR3 DNA follows: TGTGCCAGCAGCTCCACTAGATCCTATACGCAGTATTTT.

The chain joins TRBV7-9 to TRBJ2-2; perhaps TRBD1 as D (6 bases). Germline V gene data show CDR1 as SEHNR and CDR2 as FQNEAQ (reference sequence). The CDR3 spans 13 residues. Deletions cut 4 bases from V and 8 bases from J, with 11 bases between. The CDR3 reads CASSYPGTGELFF. The CDR3, as DNA: TGTGCCAGCAGCTACCCCGGGACAGGGGAGCTGTTTTTT. Full variable domain (rest looked up from reference TRBV7-9 and TRBJ2-2): DTGVSQNPRHKITKRGQNVTFRCDPISEHNRLYWYRQTLGQGPEFLTYFQNEAQLEKSRLLSDRFSAERPKGSFSTLEIQRTEQGDSAMYLCASSYPGTGELFFGEGSRLTVL.

V usage is TRBV4-3 and J usage is TRBJ2-7; TRBD2 matches at 7 bases. The V gene's germline CDR1 is LGHNA and CDR2 YSLEER. V lost 5 bases, J lost 0 bases, and 7 bases stayed unmatched. This CDR3 spans 15 amino acids. Here the CDR3 DNA reads TGCGCCAGCAGCTGGAAGCGGGACCTCTCCTACGAGCAGTACTTC. Translation: CASSWKRDLSYEQYF.

The chain links TRBV21-1 to TRBJ2-7; the DNA was not compared with TRBD1, the D call given in the table. TRBV21-1 is labeled a pseudogene. The CDR3 is made up of 15 amino acids. CDR3 sequence reads: CASSKSKDRGYEQYF. The CDR3 DNA sequence: TGTGCCAGCAGCAAAAGTAAGGACAGGGGGTACGAGCAGTACTTC.

The chain has TRBV9 and TRBJ2-7, with 13 bases matching TRBD2. The germline V gene encodes CDR1 SGDLS and CDR2 YYNGEE. The CDR3 runs 16 residues. Trimming took 0 bases from V and 3 from J; bases not matched to a gene: 3. The CDR3 bases are TGTGCCAGCAGCGTAGGGGGGACTAGCGGGAACTACGAGCAGTACTTC. It specifies CASSVGGTSGNYEQYF. Looking up the rest from reference TRBV9 and TRBJ2-7 gives the full variable domain: DSGVTQTPKHLITATGQRVTLRCSPRSGDLSVYWYQQSLDQGLQFLIQYYNGEERAKGNILERFSAQQFPDLHSELNLSSLELGDSALYFCASSVGGTSGNYEQYFGPGTRLTVT.

The chain employs TRBV6-4 and TRBJ2-4, with a tentative D call TRBD1 (6 bases). This CDR3 has 14 amino acids. The germline CDR1 and CDR2 sequences are MRHNA and SNTAGT. V was cut by 7 bases and J by 4 bases, with 14 bases left in between. In DNA, the CDR3 is TGTGCCAGCACCGGACAGAATCGGAAAAACATTCAGTACTTC. Residues: CASTGQNRKNIQYF.

The V call is TRBV30, the J call TRBJ2-6; D possibly corresponds to TRBD1 (5 bases). This CDR3 spans 15 amino acids. The germline gives CDR1 GTSNPN, CDR2 SVGIG (reference sequence). Trimming shortened V by 1 base and J by 0 bases, and 7 bases separated the two germline ends. The CDR3 here is CAWSGQNSGANVLTF. The CDR3 nucleotides read TGTGCCTGGAGTGGACAGAACTCTGGGGCCAACGTCCTGACTTTC.

To note about this clone: Other DNA sequences in this specimen translate into the identical CDR3. The rearrangement joins TRBV12-5 to TRBJ1-5; TRBD1 might be the D (5 bases). Germline lookup yields CDR1 LGHNT and CDR2 FRNRAP. The CDR3 consists of 13 residues. Trimming removed 4 bases at V and 3 bases at J, with 7 bases between. CDR3: CASGSGFNQPQHF. In DNA form, the CDR3 reads TGTGCTAGTGGTTCAGGGTTCAATCAGCCCCAGCATTTT.

V and J are TRBV14 and TRBJ2-7; D is perhaps TRBD2 (6 bases). The length of the CDR3 is 14 residues. The V gene's germline CDR1 is SGHDN and CDR2 FVKESK. Trimming left V 4 bases short and J 0 bases short, with 10 bases between. The CDR3 loop reads CASSPRDFSYEQYF. For the CDR3, the DNA is TGTGCCAGCAGCCCTCGGGACTTCTCCTACGAGCAGTACTTC.

DNA for the CDR3: TGTGCCAGCAGAATCGGGACTAGCGGATTACACTCCTACGAGCAGTACTTC. This translates into CASRIGTSGLHSYEQYF. The chain has TRBV5-8 and TRBJ2-7; 11 nucleotides line up with TRBD2. Germline CDR1 SGHTS, CDR2 YDEGEE. V was clipped by 5 bases and J by 0 bases; unmatched bases: 10. The CDR3 contains 17 residues. The variable domain in full, completed from reference TRBV5-8 and TRBJ2-7, reads EAGVTQSPTHLIKTRGQQATLRCSPISGHTSVYWYQQALGLGLQFLLWYDEGEERNRGNFPPRFSGRQFPNYSSELNVNALELEDSALYLCASRIGTSGLHSYEQYFGPGTRLTVT.

The J gene is TRBJ2-5, the V gene TRBV4-3; 10 nucleotides match TRBD2. The CDR3 is 16 amino acids. V trimming: 4 bases; J trimming: 5 bases; junction bases outside the gene matches: 10. Germline CDR1 and CDR2: LGHNA and YSLEER. The CDR3 DNA reads TGCGCCAGCAGCCTCGGGCTAGCGGGAGAATGGGAGACCCAGTACTTC. It yields the protein CASSLGLAGEWETQYF.

V and J are TRBV6-4 and TRBJ2-3; weak D call: TRBD2 (6 bases). Per germline, CDR1 MRHNA and CDR2 SNTAGT. The CDR3 is 13 residues long. Between the trimmed V and J ends, which lost 4 bases and 3 bases, there was a span of 8 bases. CDR3 in amino acids: CASSVAETDTQYF. The CDR3 DNA reads as TGTGCCAGCAGTGTAGCGGAGACAGATACGCAGTATTTT.

The gene calls are TRBV6-5 and TRBJ1-6, with D perhaps matching TRBD1 (6 bases). The CDR3 is made up of 13 amino acids. Germline-derived CDR1 and CDR2 are MNHEY and SVGAGI. Trimming stripped 5 bases from V and 9 bases from J, with 11 bases between. In DNA form, the CDR3 reads TGTGCCAGCAGTCGCGGGGGCTTTTCACCCCTCCACTTT. This gives the protein CASSRGGFSPLHF.

This clone was observed once. V and J are TRBV5-6 and TRBJ2-1; D might be TRBD2 (6 bases). This CDR3 is 16 amino acids long. V was trimmed by 3 bases and J by 1 base, leaving 14 bases between them. Looked up from germline, CDR1 is SGHDT and CDR2 is YYEEEE. The DNA for the CDR3 is TGTGCCAGCAGCTATGGGGGGTCAAGGTCCTACAATGAGCAGTTCTTC. It encodes CASSYGGSRSYNEQFF.

This chain joins TRBV5-1 and TRBJ2-7; maybe TRBD1 (8 bases). Trimming cost V 3 bases and J 4 bases, with 14 bases left between them. The CDR3 has 14 residues. From germline, CDR1 is SGHRS and CDR2 YFSETQ. The CDR3 spells CASSSGQGGYEQYF. CDR3 bases: TGCGCCAGCAGCTCTGGACAGGGAGGGTACGAGCAGTACTTC.

This rearrangement joins TRBV5-6 to TRBJ2-7; TRBD2 agrees at 7 bases. Germline V gives CDR1 SGHDT, CDR2 YYEEEE. This CDR3 comprises 13 residues. With 3 bases clipped from V and 2 bases from J, the junction kept 2 bases outside the gene matches. The DNA of the CDR3 is TGTGCCAGCAGCTCCCTAGCGGCCTACGAGCAGTACTTC. Amino acids: CASSSLAAYEQYF.

This chain uses TRBV4-1 with TRBJ1-2; 12 bases map to TRBD1. Germline CDR1 and CDR2: MGHRA and YSYEKL. Trimming took 3 bases from V and 8 from J; bases not matched to a gene: 10. The CDR3 runs 16 residues. DNA for the CDR3: TGCGCCAGCAGCCAGGAAACCGGGACAGGGGGCGGAGGCTACACCTTC. Amino acids: CASSQETGTGGGGYTF.

The gene calls are TRBV19 and TRBJ2-1; 9 nucleotides align to TRBD2. V was clipped by 8 bases and J by 15 bases; unmatched bases: 14. Germline V gene data show CDR1 as LNHDA and CDR2 as SQIVND (reference sequence). The CDR3 is 13 residues long. CDR3 DNA sequence: TGTGCCAGTCATACTCTTAGCGGGGGCCGGTGGTTCTTC. Amino acid sequence: CASHTLSGGRWFF. Combining the CDR3 with reference TRBV19 and TRBJ2-1 gives the whole variable domain DGGITQSPKYLFRKEGQNVTLSCEQNLNHDAMYWYRQDPGQGLRLIYYSQIVNDFQKGDIAEGYSVSREKKESFPLTVTSAQKNPTAFYLCASHTLSGGRWFFGPGTRLTVL.

This clone was counted once. This CDR3 is CAWKVPGLVGELFF. The CDR3 bases are TGTGCCTGGAAAGTCCCAGGGCTGGTCGGGGAGCTGTTTTTT. V usage is TRBV30 and J usage is TRBJ2-2; possibly TRBD1 for D (5 bases). CDR1 is GTSNPN and CDR2 is SVGIG in the germline V gene (reference sequence). Deletions cut 4 bases from V and 7 bases from J, with 16 bases between. The CDR3 totals 14 residues.

This clone was detected only a few times. The chain has TRBV27 and TRBJ1-2; D possibly corresponds to TRBD1 (6 bases). Deletions cut 0 bases from V and 5 bases from J, with 7 bases between. Germline lookup yields CDR1 MNHEY and CDR2 SMNVEV (reference sequence). This CDR3 has 13 residues. The CDR3 sequence: CASSLSQGYGYTF. The CDR3 nucleotides read TGTGCCAGCAGTTTATCGCAGGGGTATGGCTACACCTTC.

The V and J genes are TRBV4-3 and TRBJ2-3, with 7 bases fitting TRBD2. In germline, CDR1 is LGHNA, CDR2 YSLEER. V dropped 0 bases and J dropped 8; count of bases not matched to a gene: 11. The CDR3 length is 16 residues. This chain's CDR3 is CASSQDTGLGVGTQYF. In nucleotides, the CDR3 is TGCGCCAGCAGCCAAGATACTGGACTAGGGGTAGGTACGCAGTATTTT.

The rearrangement joins TRBV18 to TRBJ1-5; maybe TRBD1 (6 bases). The germline V gene has CDR1 KGHSH and CDR2 LQKENI. CDR3 length equals 13 residues. V shed 3 bases and J shed 5 bases, with 8 bases lying between them. The CDR3 sequence: CASSPRQDQPQHF. The CDR3 bases are TGTGCCAGCTCACCCCGACAGGATCAGCCCCAGCATTTT.

The V and J genes are TRBV7-2 and TRBJ1-1, with D unclear. The CDR3 consists of 14 residues. Germline assignment: CDR1 SGHTA and CDR2 FQGNSA. The V gene lost 5 bases and the J gene lost 5 bases, with 15 bases spanning the gap. CDR3 loop: CASSPPPGGTEAFF. CDR3 in DNA: TGTGCCAGCAGCCCTCCCCCGGGTGGAACTGAAGCTTTCTTT.

This clone is a singleton in its sample. This chain uses TRBV19 with TRBJ1-4, with 8 bases matching TRBD1. The CDR3 is made up of 15 amino acids. Losses at the gene ends were 4 bases for V and 6 bases for J; bases not matched to a gene: 7. Per the germline V gene, CDR1 is LNHDA and CDR2 is SQIVND (reference sequence). The CDR3 nucleotides read TGTGCCAGTAGTAACCCCAGGGGGCAGGATGAAAAACTGTTTTTT. Its protein product is CASSNPRGQDEKLFF.

The rearrangement uses TRBV4-1 and TRBJ2-3; weak D call: TRBD2 (6 bases). CDR1 MGHRA and CDR2 YSYEKL come from the germline V gene. The germline V and J ends were trimmed by 0 bases and 4 bases, with 17 bases remaining between them. The CDR3 length is 17 residues. This chain's CDR3 is CASSQDTGGTRADTQYF. For the CDR3, the DNA is TGCGCCAGCAGCCAAGATACGGGCGGGACGAGGGCAGATACGCAGTATTTT.

The V call is TRBV5-1, the J call TRBJ2-7, with D perhaps matching TRBD1 (6 bases). The CDR3 has 12 amino acids. The germline gives CDR1 SGHRS, CDR2 YFSETQ. Deletions cut 7 bases from V and 4 bases from J, with 12 bases between. The CDR3 reads CASRKGGYEQYF. CDR3 coding DNA: TGCGCCAGCCGGAAAGGGGGTTACGAGCAGTACTTC.